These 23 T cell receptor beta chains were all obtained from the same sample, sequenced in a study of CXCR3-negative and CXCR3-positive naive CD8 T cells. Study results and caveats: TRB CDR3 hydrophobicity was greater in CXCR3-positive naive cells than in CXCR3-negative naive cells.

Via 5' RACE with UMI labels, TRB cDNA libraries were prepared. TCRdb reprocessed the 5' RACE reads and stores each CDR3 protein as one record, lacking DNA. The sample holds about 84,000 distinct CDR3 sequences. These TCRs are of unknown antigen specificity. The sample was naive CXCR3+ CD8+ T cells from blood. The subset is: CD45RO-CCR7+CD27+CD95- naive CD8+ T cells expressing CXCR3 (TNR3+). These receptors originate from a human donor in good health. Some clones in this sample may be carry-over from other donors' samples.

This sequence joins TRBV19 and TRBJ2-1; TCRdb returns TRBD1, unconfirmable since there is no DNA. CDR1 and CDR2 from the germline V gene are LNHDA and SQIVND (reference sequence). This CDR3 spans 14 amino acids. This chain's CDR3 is CASSIGATYNEQFF.

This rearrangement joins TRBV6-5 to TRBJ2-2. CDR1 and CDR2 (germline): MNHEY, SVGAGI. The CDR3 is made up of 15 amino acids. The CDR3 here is CASSHTPANTGELFF.

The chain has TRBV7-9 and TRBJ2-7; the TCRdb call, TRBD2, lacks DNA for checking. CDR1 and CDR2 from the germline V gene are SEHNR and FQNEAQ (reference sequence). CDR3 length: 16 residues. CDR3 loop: CASSPQSGGTTYEQYF.

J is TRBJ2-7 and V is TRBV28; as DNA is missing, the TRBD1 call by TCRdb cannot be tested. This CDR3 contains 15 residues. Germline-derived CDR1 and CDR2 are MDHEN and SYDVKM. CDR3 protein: CASSLTWTGVYEQYF.

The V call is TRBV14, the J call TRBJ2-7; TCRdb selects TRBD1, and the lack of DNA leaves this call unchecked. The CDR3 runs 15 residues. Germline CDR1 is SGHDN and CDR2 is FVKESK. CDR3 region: CASSPTGESTGEQYF.

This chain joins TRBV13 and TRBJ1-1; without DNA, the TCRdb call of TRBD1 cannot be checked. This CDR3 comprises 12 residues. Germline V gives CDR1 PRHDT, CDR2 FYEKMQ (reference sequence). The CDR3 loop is CASRAGGTEAFF.

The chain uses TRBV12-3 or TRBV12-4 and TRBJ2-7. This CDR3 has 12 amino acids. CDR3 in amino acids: CASSSHPTEQYF.

CDR3: CSAETRAWWAFF. The V gene is TRBV20-1, the J gene TRBJ1-1. This CDR3 contains 12 residues. Germline V lookup: CDR1 DFQATT, CDR2 SNEGSKA (reference sequence).

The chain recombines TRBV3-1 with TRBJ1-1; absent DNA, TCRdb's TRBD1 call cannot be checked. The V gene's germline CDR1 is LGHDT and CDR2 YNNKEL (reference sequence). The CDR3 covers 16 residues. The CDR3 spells CASSQERRTGVLEAFF.

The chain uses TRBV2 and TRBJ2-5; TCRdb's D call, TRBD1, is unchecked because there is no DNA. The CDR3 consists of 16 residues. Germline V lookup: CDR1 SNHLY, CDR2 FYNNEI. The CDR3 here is CASSETPRGVVETQYF.

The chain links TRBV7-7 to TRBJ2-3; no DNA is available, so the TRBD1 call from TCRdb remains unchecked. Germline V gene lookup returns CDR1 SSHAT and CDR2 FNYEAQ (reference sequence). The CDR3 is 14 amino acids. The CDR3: CASSSSTGTDTQYF. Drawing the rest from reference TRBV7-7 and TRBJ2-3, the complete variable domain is GAGVSQSPRYKVTKRGQDVTLRCDPISSHATLYWYQQALGQGPEFLTYFNYEAQPDKSGLPSDRFSAERPEGSISTLTIQRTEQRDSAMYRCASSSSTGTDTQYFGPGTRLTVL.

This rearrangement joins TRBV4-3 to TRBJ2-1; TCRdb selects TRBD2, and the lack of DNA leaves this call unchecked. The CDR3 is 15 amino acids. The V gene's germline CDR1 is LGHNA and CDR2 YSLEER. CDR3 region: CASSPGLADDDEQFF.

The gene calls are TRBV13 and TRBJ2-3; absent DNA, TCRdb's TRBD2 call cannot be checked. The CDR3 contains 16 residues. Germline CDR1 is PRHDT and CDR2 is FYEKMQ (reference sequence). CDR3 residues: CASSLGRASGSDTQYF. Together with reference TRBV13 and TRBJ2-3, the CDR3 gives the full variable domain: AAGVIQSPRHLIKEKRETATLKCYPIPRHDTVYWYQQGPGQDPQFLISFYEKMQSDKGSIPDRFSAQQFSDYHSELNMSSLELGDSALYFCASSLGRASGSDTQYFGPGTRLTVL.

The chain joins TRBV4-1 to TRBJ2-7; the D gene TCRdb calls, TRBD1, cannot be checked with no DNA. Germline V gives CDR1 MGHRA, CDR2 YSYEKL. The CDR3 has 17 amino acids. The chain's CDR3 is CASSQEALPGEGYEQYF.

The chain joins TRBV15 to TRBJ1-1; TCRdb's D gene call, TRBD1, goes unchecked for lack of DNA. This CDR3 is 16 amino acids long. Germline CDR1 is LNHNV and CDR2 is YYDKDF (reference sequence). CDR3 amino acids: CATSRGRDRAHTEAFF.

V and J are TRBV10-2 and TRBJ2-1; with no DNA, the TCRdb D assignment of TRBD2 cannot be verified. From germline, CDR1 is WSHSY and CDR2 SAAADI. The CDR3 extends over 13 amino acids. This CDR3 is CASKLAGYNEQFF.

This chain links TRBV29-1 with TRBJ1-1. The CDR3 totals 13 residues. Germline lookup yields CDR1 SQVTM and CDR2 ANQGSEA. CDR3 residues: CSVRGEGLFEAFF.

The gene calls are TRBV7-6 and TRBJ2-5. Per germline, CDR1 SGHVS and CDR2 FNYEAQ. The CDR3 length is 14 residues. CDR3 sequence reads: CASSAGRLQETQYF.

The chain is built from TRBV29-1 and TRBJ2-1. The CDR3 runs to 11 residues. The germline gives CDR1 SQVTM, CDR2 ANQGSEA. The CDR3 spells CSVPPYNEQFF.

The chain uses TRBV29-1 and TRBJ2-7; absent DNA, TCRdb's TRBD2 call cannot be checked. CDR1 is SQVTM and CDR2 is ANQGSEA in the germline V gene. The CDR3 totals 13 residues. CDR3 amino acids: CSVVSGESYEQYF.

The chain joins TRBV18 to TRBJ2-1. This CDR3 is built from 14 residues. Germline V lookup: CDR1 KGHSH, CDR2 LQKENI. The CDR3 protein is CASSPPFANNEQFF.

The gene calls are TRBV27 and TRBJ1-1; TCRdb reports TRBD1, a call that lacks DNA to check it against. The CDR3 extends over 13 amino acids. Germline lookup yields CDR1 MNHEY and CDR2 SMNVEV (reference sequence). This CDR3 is CASSFAGGTEAFF.

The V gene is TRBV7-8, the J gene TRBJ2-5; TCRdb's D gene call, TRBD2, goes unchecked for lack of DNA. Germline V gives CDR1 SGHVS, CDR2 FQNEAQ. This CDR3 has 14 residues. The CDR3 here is CASSPHRGGETQYF.